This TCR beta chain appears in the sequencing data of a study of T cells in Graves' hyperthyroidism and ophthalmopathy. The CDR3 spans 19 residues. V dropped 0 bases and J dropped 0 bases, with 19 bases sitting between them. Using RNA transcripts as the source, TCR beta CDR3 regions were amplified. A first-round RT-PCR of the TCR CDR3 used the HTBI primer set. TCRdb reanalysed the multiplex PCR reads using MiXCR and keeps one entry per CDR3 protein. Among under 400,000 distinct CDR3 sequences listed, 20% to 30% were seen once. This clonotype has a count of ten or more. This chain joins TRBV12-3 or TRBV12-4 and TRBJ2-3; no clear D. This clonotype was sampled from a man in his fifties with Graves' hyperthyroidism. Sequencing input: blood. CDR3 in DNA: TGTGCCAGCAGTTTAGCGATAGGGCGGAACGACATTAGCACAGATACGCAGTATTTT. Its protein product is CASSLAIGRNDISTDTQYF.